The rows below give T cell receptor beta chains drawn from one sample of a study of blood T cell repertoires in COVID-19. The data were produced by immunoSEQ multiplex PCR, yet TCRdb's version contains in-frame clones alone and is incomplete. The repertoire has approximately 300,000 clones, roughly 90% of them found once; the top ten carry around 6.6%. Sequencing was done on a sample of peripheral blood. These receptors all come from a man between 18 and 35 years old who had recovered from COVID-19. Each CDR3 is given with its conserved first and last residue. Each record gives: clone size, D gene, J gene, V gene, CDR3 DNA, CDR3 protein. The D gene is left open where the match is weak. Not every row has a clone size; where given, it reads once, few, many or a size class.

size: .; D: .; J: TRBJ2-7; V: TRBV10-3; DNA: TGTGCCCCCAACACGGGGGGCAGACCCTACGAGCAGTACTTC; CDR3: CAPNTGGRPYEQYF
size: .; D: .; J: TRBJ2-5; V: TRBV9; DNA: TGTGCCAGCAGCATGACAGGTCAAGAGACCCAGTACTTC; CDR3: CASSMTGQETQYF
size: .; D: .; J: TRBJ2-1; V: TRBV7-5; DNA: TGTGCCAGAAGCTTATCGATAGGGGGAATTACGGGGAACAATGAGCAGTTCTTC; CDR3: CARSLSIGGITGNNEQFF
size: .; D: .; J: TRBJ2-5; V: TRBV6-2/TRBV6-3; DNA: TGTGCCAGCAGCGAGTATGGAAGGGACAAGGAGACCCAGTACTTC; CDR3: CASSEYGRDKETQYF
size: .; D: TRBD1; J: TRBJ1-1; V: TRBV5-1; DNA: TGCGCCAGCAGCCTTGTTCGGGAGGGGGCGATGAACACTGAAGCTTTCTTT; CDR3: CASSLVREGAMNTEAFF
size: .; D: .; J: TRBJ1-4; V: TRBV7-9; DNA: TGTGCCAGCAGCTTAGTCAGGGCAGACAAACTGTTTTTT; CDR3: CASSLVRADKLFF
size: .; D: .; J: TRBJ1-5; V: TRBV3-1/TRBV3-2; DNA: TGTGCCAGCAGCCAAGATTTCGGGGAAAATCAGCCCCAGCATTTT; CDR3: CASSQDFGENQPQHF
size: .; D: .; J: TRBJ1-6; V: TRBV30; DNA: TGTGCCTGGGGGGCTAATAATTCACCCCTCCACTTT; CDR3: CAWGANNSPLHF
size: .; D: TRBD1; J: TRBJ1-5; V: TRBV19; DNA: TGTGCCAGTACCGCCGTCGACAGGGGGCGGGACATGCCCCAGCATTTT; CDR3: CASTAVDRGRDMPQHF
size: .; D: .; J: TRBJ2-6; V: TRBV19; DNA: TGTGCCAGTAGCGTCTCTGGGGCCAACGTCCTGACTTTC; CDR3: CASSVSGANVLTF
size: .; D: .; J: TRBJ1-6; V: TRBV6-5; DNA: TGTGCCAGCAGTTACTCGGCCGGGGTAAATAATTCACCCCTCCACTTT; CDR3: CASSYSAGVNNSPLHF
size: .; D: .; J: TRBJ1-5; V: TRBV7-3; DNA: TGTGCCAGCAGCTCACGGTATAGCAATCAGCCCCAGCATTTT; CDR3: CASSSRYSNQPQHF
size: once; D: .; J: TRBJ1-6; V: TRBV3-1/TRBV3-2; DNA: TGTGCCAGCAGCCAAGATATATGGGGGACTGGCCATTCACCCCTCCACTTT; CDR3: CASSQDIWGTGHSPLHF
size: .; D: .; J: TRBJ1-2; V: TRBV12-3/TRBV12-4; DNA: TGTGCCAGCCACTGGACAGACGATAGTGGCTACACCTTC; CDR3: CASHWTDDSGYTF
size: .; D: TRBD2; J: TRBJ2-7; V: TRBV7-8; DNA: TGTGCCAGCAGCCCACGGGTTGGGGAGGGATTCGAGCAGTACTTC; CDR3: CASSPRVGEGFEQYF
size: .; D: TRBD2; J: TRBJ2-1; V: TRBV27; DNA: TGTGCCAGTGGGGCGGGGGGTGAGCAGTTCTTC; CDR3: CASGAGGEQFF
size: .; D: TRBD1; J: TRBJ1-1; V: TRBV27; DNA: TGTGCCAGCAGTTTCTTCGGACAGGGGGCGGCTGAAGCTTTCTTT; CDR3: CASSFFGQGAAEAFF
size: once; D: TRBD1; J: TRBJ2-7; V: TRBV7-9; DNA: TGTGCCAGCAGTCGTGGCCAGGGGGAATACGAGCAGTACTTC; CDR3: CASSRGQGEYEQYF
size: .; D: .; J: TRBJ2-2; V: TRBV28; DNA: TGTGCCAGCAGTGGAGGCACCGGGGAGCTGTTTTTT; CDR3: CASSGGTGELFF
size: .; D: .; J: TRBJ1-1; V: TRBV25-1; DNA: TGTGCCAGCAGTGAAGTGGGACACACGAACACTGAAGCTTTCTTT; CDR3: CASSEVGHTNTEAFF
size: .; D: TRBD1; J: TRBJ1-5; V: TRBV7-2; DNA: TGTGCCAGCAGCCCACAGGGGCGGGCGCAGCCCCAGCATTTT; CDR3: CASSPQGRAQPQHF
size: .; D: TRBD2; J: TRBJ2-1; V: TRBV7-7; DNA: TGTGCTAGCAGCCGAGCCCGGAGCGGGGGCGAGTTCTTC; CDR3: CASSRARSGGEFF
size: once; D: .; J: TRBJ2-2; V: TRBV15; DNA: TGTGCCACCAGACCTGAGGGGGTAGGGGCATTTGCCGGGGAGCTGTTTTTT; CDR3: CATRPEGVGAFAGELFF
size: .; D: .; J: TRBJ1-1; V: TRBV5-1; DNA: TGCGCCAGCAGACTGAATGGGGCAAATGAAGCTTTCTTT; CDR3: CASRLNGANEAFF